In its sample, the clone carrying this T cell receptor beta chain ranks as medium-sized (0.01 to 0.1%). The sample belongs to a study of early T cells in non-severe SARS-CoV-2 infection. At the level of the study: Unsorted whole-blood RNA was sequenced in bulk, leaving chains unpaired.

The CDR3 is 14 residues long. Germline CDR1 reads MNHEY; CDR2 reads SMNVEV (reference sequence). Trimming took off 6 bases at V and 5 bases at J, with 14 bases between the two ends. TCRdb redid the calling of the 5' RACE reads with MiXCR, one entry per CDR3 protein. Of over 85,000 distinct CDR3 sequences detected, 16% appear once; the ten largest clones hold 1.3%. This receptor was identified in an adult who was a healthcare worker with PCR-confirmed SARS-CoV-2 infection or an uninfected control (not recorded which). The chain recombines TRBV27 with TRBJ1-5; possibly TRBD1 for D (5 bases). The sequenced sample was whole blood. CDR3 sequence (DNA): TGTGCCAGCAGCCCCATAGAGGGGCATCAGCCCCAGCATTTT. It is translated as CASSPIEGHQPQHF.